One sample yielded the 10 T cell receptor beta chains listed below, sequenced in a study of T cell clonality in common variable immunodeficiency. Produced via immunoSEQ multiplex PCR; TCRdb's table is partial and in-frame only. The table lists some 64,000 clones, with no singletons. Sequenced sample: peripheral blood mononuclear cells. The receptors derive from a person aged 18 to 70 in good health.

This clone was counted at least ten times. The read ends 3 residues shy of where the CDR3 ends; the end is completed using the germline J gene. This chain joins TRBV10-2 and TRBJ2-7; D is unresolved. Germline V gene data show CDR1 as WSHSY and CDR2 as SAAADI. V was clipped by 2 bases and J by 4 bases, with 9 bases between them. CDR3 length: 13 amino acids. The CDR3 bases that were read are TGCGCCAGCAGTGAGGCTCTCGGGTACGAG. Residues: CASSEALGYE. The full CDR3 protein is CASSEALGYEQYF.

This clone occurred many times. Read data end 3 residues before the CDR3 end; the end is taken from the germline J gene. The chain uses TRBV2 and TRBJ2-7, with 9 bases identical to TRBD1. V trimming: 11 bases; J trimming: 4 bases; junction bases outside the gene matches: 6. The CDR3 consists of 12 residues. The germline gives CDR1 SNHLY, CDR2 FYNNEI. This CDR3 is CAWTGEGYEQYF. The CDR3 DNA, read in part, is TGTGCCTGGACAGGGGAAGGGTACGAG.

This clone was detected many times. The read terminates 3 residues ahead of where the CDR3 ends, so the germline J gene completes it. The chain combines TRBV6-1 with TRBJ2-3; TRBD1 aligns across 12 bases. After removal of 1 base from V and 0 bases from J, the junction contained 8 bases not matched to a gene. CDR3 length: 19 residues. Germline V gene sequence: CDR1 MNHNS, CDR2 SASEGT. The CDR3 bases that were read are TGTGCCAGCAGTGAAGTGGTATTCGGGACAGGGGGCAGCACAGATACG. This translates into CASSEVVFGTGGSTDT. The whole CDR3 is CASSEVVFGTGGSTDTQYF.

This clone appeared many times. With the read ending 3 residues before the CDR3 end, the germline J gene is used to fill in that end. The chain is built from TRBV19 and TRBJ1-1; D gene uncertain. CDR1 LNHDA and CDR2 SQIVND come from the germline V gene (reference sequence). V shed 5 bases and J shed 5 bases, with 6 bases lying between them. The CDR3 contains 11 residues. The CDR3 DNA, read in part, is TGTGCCAGTAGTTTTCTGACTGAA. Its translation is CASSFLTE. In full, the CDR3 reads CASSFLTEAFF.

This clone was picked up many times. From the germline J gene comes the end of the CDR3, since the read stops 3 residues before it. The chain is built from TRBV20-1 and TRBJ2-7; either TRBD1 or TRBD2 may supply D (5 bases each). V dropped 5 bases and J dropped 3 bases, with 17 bases sitting between them. Germline loops: CDR1 DFQATT, CDR2 SNEGSKA (reference sequence). CDR3 length: 14 amino acids. The CDR3 is CSARGLRGNYEQYF. The CDR3 DNA, read in part, is TGCAGTGCTCGAGGGCTAAGGGGCAACTACGAG.

This clone showed up many times. CDR3 DNA, as far as it was read: TGCGCCAGCAGCTTTGGGACAGTCTCCTACGAG. It specifies CASSFGTVSYE. The full CDR3 sequence reads CASSFGTVSYEQYF. This chain links TRBV5-1 with TRBJ2-7; 7 nucleotides match TRBD1. Read data end 3 residues before the CDR3 end; the end is taken from the germline J gene. The CDR3 spans 14 residues. Germline lookup yields CDR1 SGHRS and CDR2 YFSETQ. With V trimmed by 2 bases and J by 0 bases, 2 bases remained unmatched.

This clone occurred many times. Coverage ceases 3 residues before the CDR3 finishes, and the germline J gene fills in the end. The V call is TRBV10-1, the J call TRBJ2-3; D might be TRBD2 (6 bases). CDR1 and CDR2 from the germline V gene are WNHNN and SYGVQD (reference sequence). This CDR3 contains 15 residues. V lost 4 bases, J lost 0 bases, and 11 bases lay in between. CDR3: CASSVLAGSTDTQYF. CDR3 DNA, as far as it was read: TGCGCCAGCAGTGTACTAGCCGGGAGCACAGATACG.

This clone was observed a few times. Germline and junction disagree at one end, which may indicate a read error. The DNA ends 3 residues before the CDR3 does, and the rest of the CDR3 is filled in from the germline J gene. The rearrangement links TRBV29-1 to TRBJ2-5; 7 nucleotides agree with TRBD2. The CDR3 is 16 amino acids. Germline V gene sequence: CDR1 SQVTM, CDR2 ANQGSEA. CDR3 in amino acids: CGVAPSAGDGQETQYF. Incomplete CDR3 DNA: TGCGGCGTTGCCCCCTCGGCGGGAGACGGGCAAGAGACC.

There are many counts of this clone. The CDR3 end falls 3 residues outside the read, so it is completed with the germline J gene. The chain combines TRBV19 with TRBJ1-2; no clear D gene. The CDR3 runs to 12 residues. Trimming removed 9 bases at V and 4 bases at J, with 12 bases between. In germline, CDR1 is LNHDA, CDR2 SQIVND (reference sequence). CDR3 DNA, as far as it was read: TGTGCCAGCGCCGACTACGGCTATGGC. Residues: CASADYGYG. In full, the CDR3 reads CASADYGYGYTF.

This clone showed up many times. The CDR3 is cut off 3 residues early in the read; its end comes from the germline J gene. The chain employs TRBV2 and TRBJ2-1, with 9 positions matching TRBD2. The CDR3 is 18 residues long. V lost 1 base and J lost 2; bases outside the gene matches: 9. Looked up from germline, CDR1 is SNHLY and CDR2 is FYNNEI. Incomplete CDR3 DNA: TGTGCCAGCAGTGAAGGGCCCCGGCGGGAGGGGGCCTACAATGAG. It translates to CASSEGPRREGAYNE. The full-length CDR3 reads as CASSEGPRREGAYNEQFF. The full variable domain, completed using reference TRBV2 and TRBJ2-1, is EPEVTQTPSHQVTQMGQEVILRCVPISNHLYFYWYRQILGQKVEFLVSFYNNEISEKSEIFDDQFSVERPDGSNFTLKIRSTKLEDSAMYFCASSEGPRREGAYNEQFFGPGTRLTVL.